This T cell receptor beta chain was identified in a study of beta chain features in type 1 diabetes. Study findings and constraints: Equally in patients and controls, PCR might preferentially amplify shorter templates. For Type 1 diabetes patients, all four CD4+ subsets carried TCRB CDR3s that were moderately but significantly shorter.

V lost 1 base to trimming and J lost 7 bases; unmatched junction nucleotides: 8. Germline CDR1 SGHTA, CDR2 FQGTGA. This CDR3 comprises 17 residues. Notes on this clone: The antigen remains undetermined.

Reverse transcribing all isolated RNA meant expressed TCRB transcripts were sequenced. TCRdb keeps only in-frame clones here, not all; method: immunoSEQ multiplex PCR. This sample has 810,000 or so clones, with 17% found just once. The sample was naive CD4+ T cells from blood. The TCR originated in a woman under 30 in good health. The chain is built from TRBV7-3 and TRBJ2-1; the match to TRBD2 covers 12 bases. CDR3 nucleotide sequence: TGTGCCAGCAGCTTAAGGTCAGGACTAGCGGGACTAAATGAGCAGTTCTTC. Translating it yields CASSLRSGLAGLNEQFF.